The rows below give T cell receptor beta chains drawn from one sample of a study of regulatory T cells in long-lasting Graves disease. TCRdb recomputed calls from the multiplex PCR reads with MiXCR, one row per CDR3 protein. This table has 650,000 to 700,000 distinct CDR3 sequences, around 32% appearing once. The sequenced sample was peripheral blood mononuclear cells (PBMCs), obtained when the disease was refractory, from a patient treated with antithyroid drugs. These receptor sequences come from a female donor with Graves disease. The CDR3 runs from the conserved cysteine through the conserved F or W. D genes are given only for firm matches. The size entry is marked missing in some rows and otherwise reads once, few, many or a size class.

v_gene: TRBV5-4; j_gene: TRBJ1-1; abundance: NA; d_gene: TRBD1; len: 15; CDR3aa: CASSLVQGVNTEAFF; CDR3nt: TGTGCCAGCAGCTTAGTCCAGGGGGTGAACACTGAAGCTTTCTTT
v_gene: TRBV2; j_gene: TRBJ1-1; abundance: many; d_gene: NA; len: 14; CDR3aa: CASSVLGAHTEAFF; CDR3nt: TGTGCCAGCAGTGTGTTGGGGGCTCACACTGAAGCTTTCTTT
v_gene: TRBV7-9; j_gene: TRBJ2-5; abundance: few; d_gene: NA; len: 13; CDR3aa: CASIQALLKTQYF; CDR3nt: TGTGCCAGCATCCAAGCCCTATTGAAGACCCAGTACTTC
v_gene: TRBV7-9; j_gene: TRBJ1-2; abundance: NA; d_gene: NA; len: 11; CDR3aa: CANSFKGHYTF; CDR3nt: TGTGCCAACAGCTTCAAGGGGCACTACACCTTC
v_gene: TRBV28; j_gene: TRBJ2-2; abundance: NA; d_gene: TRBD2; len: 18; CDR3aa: CASSFWTSGSMNTGELFF; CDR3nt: TGTGCCAGCAGTTTTTGGACTAGCGGGAGTATGAACACCGGGGAGCTGTTTTTT
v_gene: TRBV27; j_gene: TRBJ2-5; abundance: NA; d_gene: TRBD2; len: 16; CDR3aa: CASSLSRASGTETQYF; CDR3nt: TGTGCCAGCAGTTTATCGAGGGCTAGCGGGACTGAGACCCAGTACTTC
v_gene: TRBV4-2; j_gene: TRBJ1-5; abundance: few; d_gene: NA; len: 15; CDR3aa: CASSQSEQGFQPQHF; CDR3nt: TGTGCCAGCAGCCAATCCGAACAGGGTTTCCAGCCCCAGCATTTT
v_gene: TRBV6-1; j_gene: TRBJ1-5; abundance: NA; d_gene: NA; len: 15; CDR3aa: CASRWDNPSNQPQHF; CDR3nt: TGTGCCAGCAGATGGGACAATCCTAGCAATCAGCCCCAGCATTTT
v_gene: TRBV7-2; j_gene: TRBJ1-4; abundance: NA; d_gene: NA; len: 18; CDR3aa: CASSLVRRSWGLNEKLFF; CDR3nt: TGTGCCAGCAGCTTAGTCCGTCGGAGTTGGGGGCTCAATGAAAAACTGTTTTTT
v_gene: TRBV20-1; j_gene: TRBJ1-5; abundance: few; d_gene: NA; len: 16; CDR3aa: CSARDLEDGVNQPQHF; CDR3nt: TGCAGTGCTAGAGATCTTGAGGATGGGGTCAATCAGCCCCAGCATTTT
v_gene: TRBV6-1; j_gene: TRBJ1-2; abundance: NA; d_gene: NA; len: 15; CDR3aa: CASSEKDGGPHGYTF; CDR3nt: TGTGCCAGCAGTGAAAAGGACGGGGGACCCCACGGCTACACCTTC
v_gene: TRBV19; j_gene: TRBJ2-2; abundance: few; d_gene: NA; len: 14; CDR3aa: CASRWSGPSGELFF; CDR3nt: TGTGCCAGTCGTTGGTCAGGCCCTAGCGGGGAGCTGTTTTTT
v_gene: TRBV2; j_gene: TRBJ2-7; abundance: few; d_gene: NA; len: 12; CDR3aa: CATTRVPYEQYF; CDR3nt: TGTGCCACCACCCGGGTTCCCTACGAGCAGTACTTC
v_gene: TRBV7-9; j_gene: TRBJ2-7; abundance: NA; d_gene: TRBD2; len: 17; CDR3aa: CASSSTSGKAENYEQYF; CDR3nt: TGTGCCAGCAGCAGTACTAGCGGGAAGGCGGAGAACTACGAGCAGTACTTC
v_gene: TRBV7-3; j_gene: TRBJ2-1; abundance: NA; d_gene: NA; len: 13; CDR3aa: CASSPDWGDEQFF; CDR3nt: TGTGCCAGCAGCCCAGACTGGGGCGATGAGCAGTTCTTC
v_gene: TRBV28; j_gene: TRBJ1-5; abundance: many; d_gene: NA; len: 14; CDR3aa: CASSLGGQGQPQHF; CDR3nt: TGTGCCAGCAGCTTAGGAGGTCAGGGTCAGCCCCAGCATTTT
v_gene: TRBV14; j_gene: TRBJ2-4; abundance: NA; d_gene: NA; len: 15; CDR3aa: CASSQRTGFQNIQYF; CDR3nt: TGTGCCAGCAGCCAGAGGACCGGGTTCCAAAACATTCAGTACTTC
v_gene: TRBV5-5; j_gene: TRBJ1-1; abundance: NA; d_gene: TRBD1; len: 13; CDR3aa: CASSIDRGFEAFF; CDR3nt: TGTGCCAGCAGCATTGACAGGGGGTTTGAAGCTTTCTTT
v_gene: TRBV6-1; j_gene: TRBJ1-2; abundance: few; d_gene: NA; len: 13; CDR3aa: CASRRGQLDGYTF; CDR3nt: TGTGCCAGCAGACGCGGACAGCTCGATGGCTACACCTTC
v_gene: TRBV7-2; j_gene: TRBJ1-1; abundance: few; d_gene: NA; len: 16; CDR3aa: CASSLVSRGMNTEAFF; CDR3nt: TGTGCCAGCAGCTTAGTTTCACGGGGAATGAACACTGAAGCTTTCTTT
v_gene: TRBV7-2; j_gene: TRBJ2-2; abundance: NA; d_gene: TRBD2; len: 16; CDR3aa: CASSRISGRGTGELFF; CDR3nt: TGTGCCAGCAGCCGAATTAGCGGGAGGGGCACCGGGGAGCTGTTTTTT
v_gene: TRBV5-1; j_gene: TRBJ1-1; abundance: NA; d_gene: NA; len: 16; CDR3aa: CASSLPEDRANTEAFF; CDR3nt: TGCGCCAGCAGCTTACCGGAGGACAGAGCAAACACTGAAGCTTTCTTT
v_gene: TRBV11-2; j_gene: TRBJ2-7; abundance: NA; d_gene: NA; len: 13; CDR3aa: CASSLAPSSKQYF; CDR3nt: TGTGCCAGCAGCTTAGCTCCCTCTAGCAAGCAGTACTTC
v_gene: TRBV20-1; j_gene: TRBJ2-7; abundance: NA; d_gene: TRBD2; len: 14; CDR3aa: CSVDRSGTSYEQYF; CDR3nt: TGCAGTGTTGATAGAAGCGGGACCTCCTACGAGCAGTACTTC
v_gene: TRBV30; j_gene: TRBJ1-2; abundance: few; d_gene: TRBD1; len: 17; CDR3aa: CAWSVSDGRTGSYGYTF; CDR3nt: TGTGCCTGGAGTGTGTCCGACGGCCGGACAGGGAGCTATGGCTACACCTTC
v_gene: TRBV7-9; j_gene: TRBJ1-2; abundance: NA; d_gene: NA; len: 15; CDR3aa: CASSLGGPPNYGYTF; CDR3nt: TGTGCCAGCAGCTTGGGGGGACCTCCTAACTATGGCTACACCTTC
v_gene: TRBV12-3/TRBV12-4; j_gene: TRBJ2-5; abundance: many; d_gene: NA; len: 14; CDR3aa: CASSLTTSWETQYF; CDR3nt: TGTGCCAGCAGTTTGACGACTAGTTGGGAGACCCAGTACTTC
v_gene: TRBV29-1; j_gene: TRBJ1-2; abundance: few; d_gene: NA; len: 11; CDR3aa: CSVEGLAGYTF; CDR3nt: TGCAGCGTTGAGGGGTTGGCCGGCTACACCTTC
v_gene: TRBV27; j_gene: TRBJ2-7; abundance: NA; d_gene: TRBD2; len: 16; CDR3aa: CASSITGTSVAYEQYF; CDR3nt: TGTGCCAGCAGTATAACCGGGACTAGCGTAGCCTACGAGCAGTACTTC
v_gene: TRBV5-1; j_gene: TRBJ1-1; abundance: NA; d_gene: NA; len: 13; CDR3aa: CASSLLRQSEAFF; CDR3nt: TGCGCCAGCAGCTTGTTGAGACAGAGTGAAGCTTTCTTT
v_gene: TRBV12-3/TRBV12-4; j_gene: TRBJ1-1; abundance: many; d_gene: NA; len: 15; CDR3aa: CASSTGSLKNTEAFF; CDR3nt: TGTGCCAGCAGCACAGGCTCCTTGAAGAACACTGAAGCTTTCTTT
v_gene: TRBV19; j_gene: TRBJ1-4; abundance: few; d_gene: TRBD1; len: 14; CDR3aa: CASSPQGASEKLFF; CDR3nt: TGTGCCAGTAGCCCACAGGGGGCTAGTGAAAAACTGTTTTTT
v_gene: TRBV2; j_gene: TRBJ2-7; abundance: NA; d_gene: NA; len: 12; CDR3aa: CASRTAAYEQYF; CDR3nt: TGTGCCAGCAGGACGGCGGCCTACGAGCAGTACTTC
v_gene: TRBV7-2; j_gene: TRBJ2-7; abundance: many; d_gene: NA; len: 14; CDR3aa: CASSTWTSPYEQYF; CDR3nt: TGTGCCAGCAGCACCTGGACCAGCCCCTACGAGCAGTACTTC
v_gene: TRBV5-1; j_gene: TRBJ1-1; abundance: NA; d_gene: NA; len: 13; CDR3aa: CASSSPTDRKAFF; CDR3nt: TGTGCCAGCAGCTCCCCGACGGACCGGAAAGCTTTCTTT
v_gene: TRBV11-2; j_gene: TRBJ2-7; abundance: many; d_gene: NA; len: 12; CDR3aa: CASSFPSVEQYF; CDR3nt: TGTGCCAGCAGCTTCCCCTCCGTCGAGCAGTACTTC
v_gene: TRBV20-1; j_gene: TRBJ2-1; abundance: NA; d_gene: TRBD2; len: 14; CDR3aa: CSASLAGVSNEQFF; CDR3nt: TGCAGTGCTAGTCTAGCGGGAGTGAGCAATGAGCAGTTCTTC
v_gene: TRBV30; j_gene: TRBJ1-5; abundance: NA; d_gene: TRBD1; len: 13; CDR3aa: CAWSRTGLQPQHF; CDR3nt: TGTGCCTGGAGCCGGACAGGGCTTCAGCCCCAGCATTTT
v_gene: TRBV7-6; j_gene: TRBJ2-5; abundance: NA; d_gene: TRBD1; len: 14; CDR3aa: CASSKDRRQETQYF; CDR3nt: TGTGCCAGCAGCAAGGACAGGCGCCAAGAGACCCAGTACTTC
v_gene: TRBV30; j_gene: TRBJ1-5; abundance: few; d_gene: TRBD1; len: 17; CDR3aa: CAWSPGTGINSNQPQHF; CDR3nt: TGTGCCTGGAGCCCCGGGACAGGGATTAATAGCAATCAGCCCCAGCATTTT
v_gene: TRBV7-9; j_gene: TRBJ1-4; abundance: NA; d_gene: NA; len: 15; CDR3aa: CASSPWTGGGEKLFF; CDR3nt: TGTGCCAGCAGCCCTTGGACGGGGGGCGGTGAAAAACTGTTTTTT
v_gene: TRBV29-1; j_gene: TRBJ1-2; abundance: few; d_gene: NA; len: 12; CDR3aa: CSVAVGEGGYTF; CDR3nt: TGCAGCGTTGCGGTAGGGGAAGGTGGCTACACCTTC
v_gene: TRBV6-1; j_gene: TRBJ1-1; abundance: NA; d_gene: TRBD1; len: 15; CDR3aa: CASSASSQGDTEAFF; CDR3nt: TGTGCCAGCAGTGCCTCCTCGCAGGGGGACACTGAAGCTTTCTTT
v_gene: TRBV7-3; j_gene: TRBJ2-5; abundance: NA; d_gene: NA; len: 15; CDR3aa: CASSSSGTRGETQYF; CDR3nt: TGTGCCAGCAGCTCTTCCGGGACCAGGGGAGAGACCCAGTACTTC
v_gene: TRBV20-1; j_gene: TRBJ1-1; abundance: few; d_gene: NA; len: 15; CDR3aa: CSARGGDSRNTEAFF; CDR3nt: TGCAGTGCTAGGGGGGGAGACAGCAGGAACACTGAAGCTTTCTTT